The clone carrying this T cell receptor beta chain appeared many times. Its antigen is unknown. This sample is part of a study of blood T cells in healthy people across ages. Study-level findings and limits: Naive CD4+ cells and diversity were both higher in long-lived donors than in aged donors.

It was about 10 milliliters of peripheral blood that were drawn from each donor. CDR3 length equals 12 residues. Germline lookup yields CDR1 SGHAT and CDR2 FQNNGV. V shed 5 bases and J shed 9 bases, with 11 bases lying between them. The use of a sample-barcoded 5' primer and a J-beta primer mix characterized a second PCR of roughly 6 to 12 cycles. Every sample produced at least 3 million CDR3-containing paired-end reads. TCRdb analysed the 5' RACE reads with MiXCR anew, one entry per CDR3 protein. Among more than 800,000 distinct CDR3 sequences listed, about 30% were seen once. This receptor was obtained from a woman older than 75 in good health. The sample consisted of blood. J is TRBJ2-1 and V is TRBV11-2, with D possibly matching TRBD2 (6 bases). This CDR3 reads CASSPGLREQFF. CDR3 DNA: TGTGCCAGCAGCCCCGGACTACGTGAGCAGTTCTTC.